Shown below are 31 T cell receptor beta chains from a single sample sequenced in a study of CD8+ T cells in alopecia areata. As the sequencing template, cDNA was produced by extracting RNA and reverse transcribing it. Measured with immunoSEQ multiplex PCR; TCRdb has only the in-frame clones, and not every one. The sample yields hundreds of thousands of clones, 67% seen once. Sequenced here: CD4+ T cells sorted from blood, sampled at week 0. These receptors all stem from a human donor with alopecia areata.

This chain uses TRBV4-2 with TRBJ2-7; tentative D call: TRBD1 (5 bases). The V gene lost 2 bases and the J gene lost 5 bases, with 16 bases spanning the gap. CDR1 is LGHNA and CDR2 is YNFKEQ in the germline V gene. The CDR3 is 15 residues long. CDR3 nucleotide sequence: TGTGCCAGCAGCCAAAACCCAGGGAAAACCGACGAGCAGTACTTC. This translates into CASSQNPGKTDEQYF.

Written as DNA, the CDR3 is TGTGCCAGCAGTGCGATGCAGGGCGGAGGCTACACCTTC. Its protein product is CASSAMQGGGYTF. The chain combines TRBV6-4 with TRBJ1-2; possible D gene TRBD1, 5 bases. Trimming left V 4 bases short and J 8 bases short, with 14 bases between. Germline CDR1 is MRHNA and CDR2 is SNTAGT. This CDR3 has 13 residues.

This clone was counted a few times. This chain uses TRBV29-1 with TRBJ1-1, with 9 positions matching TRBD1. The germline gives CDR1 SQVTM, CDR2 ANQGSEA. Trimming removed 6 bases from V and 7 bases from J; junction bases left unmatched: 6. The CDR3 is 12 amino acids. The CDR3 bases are TGCAGCGTCATGACAGGGGGAATTGAAGCTTTCTTT. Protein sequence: CSVMTGGIEAFF. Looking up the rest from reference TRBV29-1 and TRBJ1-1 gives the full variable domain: SAVISQKPSRDICQRGTSLTIQCQVDSQVTMMFWYRQQPGQSLTLIATANQGSEATYESGFVIDKFPISRPNLTFSTLTVSNMSPEDSSIYLCSVMTGGIEAFFGQGTRLTVV.

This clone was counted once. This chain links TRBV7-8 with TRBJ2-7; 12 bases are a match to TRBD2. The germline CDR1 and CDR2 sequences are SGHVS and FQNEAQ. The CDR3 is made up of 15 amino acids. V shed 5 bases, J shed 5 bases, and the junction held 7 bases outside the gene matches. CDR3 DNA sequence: TGTGCCAGCAGCGCCTCTAGCGGGGGGGCCCACGAGCAGTACTTC. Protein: CASSASSGGAHEQYF.

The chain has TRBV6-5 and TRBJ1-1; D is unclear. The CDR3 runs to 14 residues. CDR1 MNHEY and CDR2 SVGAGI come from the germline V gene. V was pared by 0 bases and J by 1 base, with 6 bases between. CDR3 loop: CASSYSIPNTEAFF. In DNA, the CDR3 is TGTGCCAGCAGTTACTCGATTCCGAACACTGAAGCTTTCTTT.

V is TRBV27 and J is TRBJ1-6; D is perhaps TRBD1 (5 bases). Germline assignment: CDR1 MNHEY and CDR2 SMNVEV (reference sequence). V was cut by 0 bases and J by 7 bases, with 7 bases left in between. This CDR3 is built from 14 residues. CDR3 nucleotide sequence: TGTGCCAGCAGTTTATCCCCAGGGAATTCACCCCTCCACTTT. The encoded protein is CASSLSPGNSPLHF.

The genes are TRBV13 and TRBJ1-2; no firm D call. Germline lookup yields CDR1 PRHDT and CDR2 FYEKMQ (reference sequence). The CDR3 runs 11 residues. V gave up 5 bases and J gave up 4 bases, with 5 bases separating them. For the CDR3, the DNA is TGTGCCAGCAGCACCCGCTATGGCTACACCTTC. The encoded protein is CASSTRYGYTF.

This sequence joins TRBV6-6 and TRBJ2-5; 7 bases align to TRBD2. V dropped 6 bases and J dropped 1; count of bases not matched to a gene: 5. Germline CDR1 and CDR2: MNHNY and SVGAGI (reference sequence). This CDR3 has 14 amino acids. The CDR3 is CASSPGGSQETQYF. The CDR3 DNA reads TGTGCCAGCAGCCCGGGGGGATCCCAAGAGACCCAGTACTTC.

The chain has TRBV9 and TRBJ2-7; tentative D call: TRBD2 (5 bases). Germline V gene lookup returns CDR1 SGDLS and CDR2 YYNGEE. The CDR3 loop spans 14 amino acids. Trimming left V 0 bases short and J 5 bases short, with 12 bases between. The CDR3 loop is CASSVGGLLDEQYF. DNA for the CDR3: TGTGCCAGCAGCGTAGGAGGGCTCCTTGACGAGCAGTACTTC.

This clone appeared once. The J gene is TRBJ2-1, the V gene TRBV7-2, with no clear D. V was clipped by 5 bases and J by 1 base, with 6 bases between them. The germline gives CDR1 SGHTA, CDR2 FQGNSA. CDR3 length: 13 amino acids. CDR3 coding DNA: TGTGCCAGCAGCCTCAGGTCCTACAATGAGCAGTTCTTC. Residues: CASSLRSYNEQFF. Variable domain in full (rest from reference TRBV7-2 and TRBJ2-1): GAGVSQSPSNKVTEKGKDVELRCDPISGHTALYWYRQSLGQGLEFLIYFQGNSAPDKSGLPSDRFSAERTGGSVSTLTIQRTQQEDSAVYLCASSLRSYNEQFFGPGTRLTVL.

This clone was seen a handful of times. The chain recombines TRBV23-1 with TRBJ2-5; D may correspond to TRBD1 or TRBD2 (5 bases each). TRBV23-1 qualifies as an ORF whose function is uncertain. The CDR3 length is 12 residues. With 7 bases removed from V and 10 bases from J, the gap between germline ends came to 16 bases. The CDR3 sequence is CASMLQAEGQYF. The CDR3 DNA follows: TGCGCCAGCATGTTACAGGCAGAGGGCCAGTACTTC.

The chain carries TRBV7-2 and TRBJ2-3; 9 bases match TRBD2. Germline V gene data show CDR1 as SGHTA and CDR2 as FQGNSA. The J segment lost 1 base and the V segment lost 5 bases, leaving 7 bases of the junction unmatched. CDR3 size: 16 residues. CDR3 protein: CASSPRRGGGTDTQYF. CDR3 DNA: TGTGCCAGCAGCCCAAGGCGGGGGGGCGGCACAGATACGCAGTATTTT. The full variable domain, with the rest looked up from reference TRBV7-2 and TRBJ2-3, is GAGVSQSPSNKVTEKGKDVELRCDPISGHTALYWYRQSLGQGLEFLIYFQGNSAPDKSGLPSDRFSAERTGGSVSTLTIQRTQQEDSAVYLCASSPRRGGGTDTQYFGPGTRLTVL.

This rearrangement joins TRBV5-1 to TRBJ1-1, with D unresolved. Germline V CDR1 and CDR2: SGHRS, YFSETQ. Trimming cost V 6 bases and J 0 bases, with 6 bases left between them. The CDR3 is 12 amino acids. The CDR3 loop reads CASTDVNTEAFF. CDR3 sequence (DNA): TGCGCCAGCACCGACGTGAACACTGAAGCTTTCTTT.

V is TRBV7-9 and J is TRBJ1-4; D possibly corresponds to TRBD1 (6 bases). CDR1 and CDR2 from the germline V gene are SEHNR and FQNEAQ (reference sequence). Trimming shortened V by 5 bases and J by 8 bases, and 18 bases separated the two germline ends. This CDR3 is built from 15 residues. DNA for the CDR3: TGTGCCAGCAGCCGTCCCGGGGGGCTAAACGAAAAACTGTTTTTT. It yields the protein CASSRPGGLNEKLFF.

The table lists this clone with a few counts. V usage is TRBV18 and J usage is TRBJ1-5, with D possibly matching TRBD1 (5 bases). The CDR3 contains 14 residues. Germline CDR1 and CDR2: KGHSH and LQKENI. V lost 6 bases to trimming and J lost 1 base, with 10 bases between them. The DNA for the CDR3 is TGTGCCAGCTCCACGTGGGGGAGCAATCAGCCCCAGCATTTT. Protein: CASSTWGSNQPQHF. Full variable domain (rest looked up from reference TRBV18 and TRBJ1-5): NAGVMQNPRHLVRRRGQEARLRCSPMKGHSHVYWYRQLPEEGLKFMVYLQKENIIDESGMPKERFSAEFPKEGPSILRIQQVVRGDSAAYFCASSTWGSNQPQHFGDGTRLSIL.

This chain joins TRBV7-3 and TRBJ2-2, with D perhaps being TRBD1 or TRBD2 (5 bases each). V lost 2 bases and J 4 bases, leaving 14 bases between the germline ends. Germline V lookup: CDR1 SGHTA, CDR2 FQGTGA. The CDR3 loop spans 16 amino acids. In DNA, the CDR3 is TGTGCCAGCAGCTTACTCGGCTCAGGGAGCACCGGGGAGCTGTTTTTT. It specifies CASSLLGSGSTGELFF.

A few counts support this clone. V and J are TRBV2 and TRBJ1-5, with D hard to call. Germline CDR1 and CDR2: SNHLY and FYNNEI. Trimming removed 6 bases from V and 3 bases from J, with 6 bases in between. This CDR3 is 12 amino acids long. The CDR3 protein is CASRGVNQPQHF. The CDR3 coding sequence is TGTGCCAGCAGAGGCGTCAATCAGCCCCAGCATTTT.

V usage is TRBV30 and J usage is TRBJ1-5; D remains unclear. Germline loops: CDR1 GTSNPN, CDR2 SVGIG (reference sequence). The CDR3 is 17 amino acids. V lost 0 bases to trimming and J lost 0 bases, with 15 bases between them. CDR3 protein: CAWSVRSGGISNQPQHF. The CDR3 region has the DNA TGTGCCTGGAGTGTACGTTCGGGAGGGATTAGCAATCAGCCCCAGCATTTT.

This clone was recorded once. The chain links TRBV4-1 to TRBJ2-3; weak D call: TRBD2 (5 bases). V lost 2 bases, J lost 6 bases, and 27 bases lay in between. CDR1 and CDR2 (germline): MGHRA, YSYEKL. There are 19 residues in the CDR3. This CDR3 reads CASSQFGLAGPAPRDTQYF. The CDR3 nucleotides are TGCGCCAGCAGCCAATTTGGCCTGGCGGGTCCCGCTCCACGCGATACGCAGTATTTT.

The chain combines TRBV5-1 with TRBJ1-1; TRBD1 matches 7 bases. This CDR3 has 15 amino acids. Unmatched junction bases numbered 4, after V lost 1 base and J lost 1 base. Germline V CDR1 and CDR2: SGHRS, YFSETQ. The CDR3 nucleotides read TGCGCCAGCAGCTTGACAGGGGCGCCGAACACTGAAGCTTTCTTT. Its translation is CASSLTGAPNTEAFF.

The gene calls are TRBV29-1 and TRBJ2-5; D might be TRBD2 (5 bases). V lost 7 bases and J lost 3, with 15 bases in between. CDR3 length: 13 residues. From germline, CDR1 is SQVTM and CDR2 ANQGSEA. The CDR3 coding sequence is TGCAGCGCCAGAGGGTTCGGGGAAGAGACCCAGTACTTC. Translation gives CSARGFGEETQYF.

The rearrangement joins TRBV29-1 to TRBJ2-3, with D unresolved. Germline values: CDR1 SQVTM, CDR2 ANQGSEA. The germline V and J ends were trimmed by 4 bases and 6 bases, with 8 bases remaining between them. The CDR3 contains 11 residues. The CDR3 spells CSVGDLDTQYF. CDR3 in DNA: TGCAGCGTTGGGGATCTCGATACGCAGTATTTT.

The CDR3 DNA sequence: TGTGCCAGCAGCCTTCATGAAACGGAGACCCAGTACTTC. Its translation: CASSLHETETQYF. This chain joins TRBV2 and TRBJ2-5; D gene ambiguous. Germline assignment: CDR1 SNHLY and CDR2 FYNNEI. This CDR3 comprises 13 residues. V lost 6 bases and J lost 5, with 13 bases in between.

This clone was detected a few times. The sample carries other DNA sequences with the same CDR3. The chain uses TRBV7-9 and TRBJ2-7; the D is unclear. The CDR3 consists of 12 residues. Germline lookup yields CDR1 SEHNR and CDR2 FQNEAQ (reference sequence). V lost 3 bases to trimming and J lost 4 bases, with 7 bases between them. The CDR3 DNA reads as TGTGCCAGCAGCTTTTTGTCGTACGAGCAGTACTTC. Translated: CASSFLSYEQYF.

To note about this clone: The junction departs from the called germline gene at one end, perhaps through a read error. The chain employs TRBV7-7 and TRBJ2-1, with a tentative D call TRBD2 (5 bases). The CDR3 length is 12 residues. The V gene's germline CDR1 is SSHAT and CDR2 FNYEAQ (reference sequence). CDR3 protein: CASSPGMGEQFF. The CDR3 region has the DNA TGTGCTAGCAGCCCGGGAATGGGAGAGCAGTTCTTC.

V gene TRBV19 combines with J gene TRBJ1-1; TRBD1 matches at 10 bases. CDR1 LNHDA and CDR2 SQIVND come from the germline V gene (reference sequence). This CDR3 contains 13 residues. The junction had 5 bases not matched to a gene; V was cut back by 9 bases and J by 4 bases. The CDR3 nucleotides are TGTGCCAGCTTATGGACAGGGGGCACTGAAGCTTTCTTT. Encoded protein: CASLWTGGTEAFF. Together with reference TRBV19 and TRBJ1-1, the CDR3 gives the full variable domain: DGGITQSPKYLFRKEGQNVTLSCEQNLNHDAMYWYRQDPGQGLRLIYYSQIVNDFQKGDIAEGYSVSREKKESFPLTVTSAQKNPTAFYLCASLWTGGTEAFFGQGTRLTVV.

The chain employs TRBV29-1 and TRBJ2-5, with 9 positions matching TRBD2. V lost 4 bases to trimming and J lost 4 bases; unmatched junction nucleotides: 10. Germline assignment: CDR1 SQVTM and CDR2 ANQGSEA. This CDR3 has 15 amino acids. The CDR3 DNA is TGCAGCGTTGCCCCAGTAGCGGGGGTGGGAGAGACCCAGTACTTC. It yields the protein CSVAPVAGVGETQYF.

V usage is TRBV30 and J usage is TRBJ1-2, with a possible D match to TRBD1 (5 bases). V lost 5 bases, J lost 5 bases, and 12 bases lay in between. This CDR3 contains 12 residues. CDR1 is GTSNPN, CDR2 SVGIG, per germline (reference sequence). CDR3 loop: CAWARERYGYTF. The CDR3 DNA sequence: TGTGCCTGGGCCAGGGAGAGGTATGGCTACACCTTC.

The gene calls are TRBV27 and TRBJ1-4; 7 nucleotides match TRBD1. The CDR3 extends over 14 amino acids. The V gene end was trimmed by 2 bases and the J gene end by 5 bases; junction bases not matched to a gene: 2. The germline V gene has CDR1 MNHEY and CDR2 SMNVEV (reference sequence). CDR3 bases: TGTGCCAGCAGTTTACTGGGACAGAATGAAAAACTGTTTTTT. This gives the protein CASSLLGQNEKLFF.

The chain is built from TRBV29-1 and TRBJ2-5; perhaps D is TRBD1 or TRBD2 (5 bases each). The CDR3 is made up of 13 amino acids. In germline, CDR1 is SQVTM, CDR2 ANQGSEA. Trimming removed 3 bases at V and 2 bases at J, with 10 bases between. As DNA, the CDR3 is TGCAGCGTTGAGAGGGGCATTCAAGAGACCCAGTACTTC. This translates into CSVERGIQETQYF.

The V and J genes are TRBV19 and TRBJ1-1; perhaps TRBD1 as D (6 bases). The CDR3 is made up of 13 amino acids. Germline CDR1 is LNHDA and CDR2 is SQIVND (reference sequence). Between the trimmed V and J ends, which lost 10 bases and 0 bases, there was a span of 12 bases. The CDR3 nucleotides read TGTGCCACCCGGACAGAAATGAACACTGAAGCTTTCTTT. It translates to CATRTEMNTEAFF.